This T cell receptor (beta chain) originates from a study of cytomegalovirus exposure and HLA in healthy donors. The PCR used 60 Vbeta and 13 Jbeta primers. Sequencing used immunoSEQ multiplex PCR; TCRdb keeps in-frame clones, though not all of them. The sample records fewer than 200,000 clones, roughly 80% being singletons. General study points: Using a false discovery rate of 0.05, a later analysis showed that fewer than 20,000 TCR beta sequences were associated with HLA alleles. Relative to the roughly 700-donor mean, N-insertions were reportedly fewer in an Asian-associated ancestry cluster in a later analysis. Presence/absence analyses treated sequencing depth as roughly uniform across donors.

Points on this clone: The antigen is unknown.

Donors were ostensibly healthy at sampling, although undocumented immune exposures were probable. This receptor was identified in a woman aged 50 to 65 in good health and CMV-seronegative. Sequenced input: PBMCs.

CDR3 sequence: CASSETDRANTEAFF. The CDR3 DNA follows: TGTGCCAGCAGTGAGACGGACAGGGCGAACACTGAAGCTTTCTTT. The chain links TRBV6-1 to TRBJ1-1, with TRBD1 identical over 8 bases. In germline, CDR1 is MNHNS, CDR2 SASEGT. The CDR3 is 15 residues long. Trimming cost V 3 bases and J 1 base; bases outside gene matches: 4.